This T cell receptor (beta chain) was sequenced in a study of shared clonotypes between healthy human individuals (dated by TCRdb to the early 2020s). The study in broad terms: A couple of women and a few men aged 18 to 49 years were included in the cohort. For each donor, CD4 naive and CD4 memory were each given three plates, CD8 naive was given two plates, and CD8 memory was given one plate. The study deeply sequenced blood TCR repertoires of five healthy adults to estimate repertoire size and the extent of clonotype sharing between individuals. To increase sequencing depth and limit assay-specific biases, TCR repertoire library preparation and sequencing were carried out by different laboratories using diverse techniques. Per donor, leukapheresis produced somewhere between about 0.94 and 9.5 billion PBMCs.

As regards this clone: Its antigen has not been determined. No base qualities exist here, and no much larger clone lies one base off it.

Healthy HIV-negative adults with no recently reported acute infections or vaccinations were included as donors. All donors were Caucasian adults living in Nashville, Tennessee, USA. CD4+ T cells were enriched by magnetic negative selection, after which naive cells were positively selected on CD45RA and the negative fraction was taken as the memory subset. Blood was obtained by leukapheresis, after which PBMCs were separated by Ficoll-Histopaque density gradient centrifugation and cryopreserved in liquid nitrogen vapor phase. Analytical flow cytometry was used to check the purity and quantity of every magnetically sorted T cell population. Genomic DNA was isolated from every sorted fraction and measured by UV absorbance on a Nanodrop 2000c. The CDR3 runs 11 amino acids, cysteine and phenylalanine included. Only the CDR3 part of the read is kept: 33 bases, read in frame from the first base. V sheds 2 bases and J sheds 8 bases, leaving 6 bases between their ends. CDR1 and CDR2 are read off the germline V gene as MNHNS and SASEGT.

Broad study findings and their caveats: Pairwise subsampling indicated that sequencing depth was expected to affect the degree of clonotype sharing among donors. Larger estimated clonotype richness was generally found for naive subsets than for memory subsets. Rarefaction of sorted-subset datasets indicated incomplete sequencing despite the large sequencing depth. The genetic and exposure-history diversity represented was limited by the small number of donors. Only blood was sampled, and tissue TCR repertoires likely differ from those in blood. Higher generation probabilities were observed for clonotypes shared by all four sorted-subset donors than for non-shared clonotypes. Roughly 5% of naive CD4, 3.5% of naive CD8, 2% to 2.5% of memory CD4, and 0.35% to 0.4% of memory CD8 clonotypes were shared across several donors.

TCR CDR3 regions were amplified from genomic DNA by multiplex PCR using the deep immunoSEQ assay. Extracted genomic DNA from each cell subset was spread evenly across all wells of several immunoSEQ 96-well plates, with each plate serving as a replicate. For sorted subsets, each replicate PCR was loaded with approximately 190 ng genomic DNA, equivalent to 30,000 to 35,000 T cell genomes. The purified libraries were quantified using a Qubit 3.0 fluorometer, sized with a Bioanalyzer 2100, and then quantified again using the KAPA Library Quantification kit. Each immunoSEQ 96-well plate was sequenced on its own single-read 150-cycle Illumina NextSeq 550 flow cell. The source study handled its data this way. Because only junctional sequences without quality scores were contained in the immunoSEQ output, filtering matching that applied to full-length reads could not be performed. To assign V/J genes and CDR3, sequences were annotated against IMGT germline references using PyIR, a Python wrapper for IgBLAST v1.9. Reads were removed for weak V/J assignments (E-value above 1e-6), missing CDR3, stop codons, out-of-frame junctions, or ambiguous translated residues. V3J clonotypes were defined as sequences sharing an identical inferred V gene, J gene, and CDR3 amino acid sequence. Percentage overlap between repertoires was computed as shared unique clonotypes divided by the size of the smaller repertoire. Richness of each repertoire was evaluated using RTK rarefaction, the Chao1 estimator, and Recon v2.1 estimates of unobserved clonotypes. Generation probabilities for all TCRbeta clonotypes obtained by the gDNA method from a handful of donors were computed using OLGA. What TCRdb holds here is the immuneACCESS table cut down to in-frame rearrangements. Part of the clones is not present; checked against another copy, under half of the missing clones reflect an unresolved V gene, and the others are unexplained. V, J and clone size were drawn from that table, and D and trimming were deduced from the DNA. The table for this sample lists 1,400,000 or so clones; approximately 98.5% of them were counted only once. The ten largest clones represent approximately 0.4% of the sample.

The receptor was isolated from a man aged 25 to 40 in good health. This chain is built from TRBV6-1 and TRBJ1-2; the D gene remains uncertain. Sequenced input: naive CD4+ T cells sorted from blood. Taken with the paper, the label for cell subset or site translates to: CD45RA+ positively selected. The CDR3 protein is CASSEIGGYTF. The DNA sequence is TGTGCCAGCAGTGAAATCGGCGGCTACACCTTC.